The clone carrying this TCR beta chain was seen just once. Antigen specificity is unknown. This specimen comes from a study of cytomegalovirus exposure and HLA in healthy donors. Vbeta (60) and Jbeta (13) primers were used in the PCR. Generated by immunoSEQ multiplex PCR, the TCRdb table keeps only in-frame clones and is missing some. The data contain over 80,000 clones, 81% of them singletons. Germline V CDR1 and CDR2: SEHNR, FQNEAQ (reference sequence). V was shortened by 5 bases and J by 3 bases, with 14 bases between the two germline ends. This CDR3 is built from 15 residues. Study-level results: In an earlier analysis, most TCR beta V segments were productive about 90% or about 30% of the time. TCR beta sequences reportedly predicted the HLA-A and HLA-B alleles of most subjects accurately.

This chain joins TRBV7-9 and TRBJ1-5, with D possibly being TRBD1 (6 bases). The sample comprised PBMCs. The receptor comes from a man aged 35 to 55 in good health and CMV-seropositive. The CDR3 region is CASSPSDSFNQPQHF. The CDR3 DNA reads as TGTGCCAGCAGCCCCTCGGACAGCTTCAATCAGCCCCAGCATTTT.